These 20 T cell receptor beta chains originate from one sample sequenced in a study of blood T cells in healthy people across ages. The second PCR ran about 6 to 12 cycles with a sample-barcoded 5' primer and J-beta primers. Each CDR3 protein gets one entry after TCRdb re-called the 5' RACE reads with MiXCR. The sample consists of 1.5 million to 1.9 million distinct CDR3 sequences, approximately 42% of them appearing once. The source material was blood. These receptor sequences come from a woman younger than 35 in good health.

The CDR3 DNA reads as TGTGCCATTGGGGCAGGCATGAACACTGAAGCTTTCTTT. This sequence encodes CAIGAGMNTEAFF. V and J are TRBV10-3 and TRBJ1-1, with TRBD1 as a possible D gene (5 bases). V shed 9 bases and J shed 0 bases, with 11 bases lying between them. The CDR3 covers 13 residues. Germline CDR1 ENHRY, CDR2 SYGVKD.

This clonotype turned up a few times. The V call is TRBV12-3 or TRBV12-4, the J call TRBJ2-1, with D possibly TRBD2 on 5 matching bases. V was cut by 4 bases and J by 9 bases, with 13 bases left in between. The CDR3 contains 13 residues. CDR3 amino acids: CASSWRSNGEQFF. DNA of the CDR3: TGTGCCAGCAGTTGGAGGAGCAACGGTGAGCAGTTCTTC.

This clonotype appeared a few times. This chain uses TRBV5-1 with TRBJ2-1, with 13 bases aligning to TRBD2. Trimming at V came to 0 bases and at J to 6 bases, leaving 3 bases not matched to a gene. Germline V lookup: CDR1 SGHRS, CDR2 YFSETQ. The CDR3 is made up of 16 amino acids. The CDR3 region is CASSLGGLAGFNEQFF. The CDR3 DNA reads TGCGCCAGCAGCTTGGGGGGACTAGCGGGGTTCAATGAGCAGTTCTTC. Based on the CDR3 plus reference TRBV5-1 and TRBJ2-1, the full variable domain is KAGVTQTPRYLIKTRGQQVTLSCSPISGHRSVSWYQQTPGQGLQFLFEYFSETQRNKGNFPGRFSGRQFSNSRSEMNVSTLELGDSALYLCASSLGGLAGFNEQFFGPGTRLTVL.

As regards this clonotype: One end of the junction does not line up with germline, which may come from a read error. This rearrangement joins TRBV9 to TRBJ2-1; 8 nucleotides align to TRBD1. CDR3 length equals 14 residues. Germline CDR1 reads SGDLS; CDR2 reads YYNGEE. CDR3 nucleotides: TGTGTCAGCAGCGTAGCCAGGGGGCCCAATGAGCAGTTCTTC. Protein sequence: CVSSVARGPNEQFF.

The chain recombines TRBV6-2 or TRBV6-3 with TRBJ2-1; 12 positions match TRBD2. The CDR3 extends over 16 amino acids. J gave up 4 bases and V 6 bases, and 7 bases lay outside the gene matches. Germline V CDR1 and CDR2: MNHEY, SVGEGT. This CDR3 reads CASSLRTSGVYNEQFF. The DNA for the CDR3 is TGTGCCAGCAGCCTTCGGACTAGCGGGGTGTACAATGAGCAGTTCTTC.

The chain combines TRBV20-1 with TRBJ1-1, with D possibly matching TRBD1 (6 bases). This CDR3 spans 13 amino acids. Germline V CDR1 and CDR2: DFQATT, SNEGSKA (reference sequence). The V end lost 5 bases, the J end lost 3 bases, and 13 bases lay between the germline ends. CDR3 nucleotides: TGCAGTGCTCAAGAAGACAGGTACACTGAAGCTTTCTTT. This gives the protein CSAQEDRYTEAFF.

The chain employs TRBV12-3 or TRBV12-4 and TRBJ1-1; 8 positions agree with TRBD1. CDR3 size: 17 residues. With V trimmed by 5 bases and J by 3 bases, 14 bases remained unmatched. CDR3 in DNA: TGTGCCAGCAGTCCTGGACAGGGACGGGGTAAGGACACTGAAGCTTTCTTT. Its translation is CASSPGQGRGKDTEAFF.

This clonotype was picked up a small number of times. The rearrangement uses TRBV12-3 or TRBV12-4 and TRBJ2-1; 9 nucleotides align to TRBD1. V shed 2 bases, J shed 10 bases, and the junction held 9 bases outside the gene matches. This CDR3 has 15 residues. The CDR3 here is CASSLLGDRVREQFF. The CDR3 DNA reads TGTGCCAGCAGTTTACTGGGGGACAGGGTGAGAGAGCAGTTCTTC.

This clonotype has more than one count but fewer than ten. The V gene is TRBV14, the J gene TRBJ2-5; TRBD1 matches 9 bases. Germline V gene sequence: CDR1 SGHDN, CDR2 FVKESK. V dropped 5 bases and J dropped 5; count of bases not matched to a gene: 9. The CDR3 has 15 amino acids. For the CDR3, the DNA is TGTGCCAGCAGCACGGGACAGGGTATGATGGAGACCCAGTACTTC. Translated: CASSTGQGMMETQYF.

The table lists this clonotype with a few counts. The chain joins TRBV7-9 to TRBJ1-4, with D maybe TRBD1 (5 bases). Trimming stripped 3 bases from V and 3 bases from J, with 17 bases between. Germline loops: CDR1 SEHNR, CDR2 FQNEAQ (reference sequence). The CDR3 is 17 amino acids. CDR3 region: CASSLGFDSASNEKLFF. In DNA form, the CDR3 reads TGTGCCAGCAGCTTGGGGTTTGACAGCGCCTCTAATGAAAAACTGTTTTTT.

The chain carries TRBV27 and TRBJ1-5, with D perhaps matching TRBD1 (6 bases). CDR3 length: 16 residues. CDR1 MNHEY and CDR2 SMNVEV come from the germline V gene (reference sequence). V lost 2 bases, J lost 3 bases, and 14 bases lay in between. CDR3 bases: TGTGCCAGCAGTTTAACGGGGGGGCCATCCAATCAGCCCCAGCATTTT. As protein: CASSLTGGPSNQPQHF.

This clonotype was counted only a few times. This sequence joins TRBV11-2 and TRBJ2-7; TRBD1 matches at 7 bases. This CDR3 contains 13 residues. With 8 bases clipped from V and 10 bases from J, the junction kept 14 bases outside the gene matches. The V gene's germline CDR1 is SGHAT and CDR2 FQNNGV. The CDR3 sequence is CASGSTGARIQYF. The CDR3 nucleotides read TGTGCCAGCGGATCTACAGGGGCCCGCATCCAGTACTTC.

This rearrangement joins TRBV12-3 or TRBV12-4 to TRBJ1-4; 8 bases align to TRBD1. Germline trimming cut 6 bases from V and 3 bases from J; bases unmatched to any gene: 6. The CDR3 has 15 residues. CDR3 region: CASSSQGASNEKLFF. CDR3 in DNA: TGTGCCAGCAGCTCGCAGGGGGCTTCTAATGAAAAACTGTTTTTT.

The chain carries TRBV20-1 and TRBJ2-5; TRBD2 matches 11 bases. The DNA end lines up better with TRBJ2-7; the J call may be wrong. CDR3 length: 14 residues. Germline V gives CDR1 DFQATT, CDR2 SNEGSKA (reference sequence). CDR3 sequence reads: CSARASGRLNEQYF. CDR3 DNA: TGCAGTGCTAGAGCTAGCGGGAGGTTGAACGAGCAGTACTTC.

This chain links TRBV29-1 with TRBJ1-4; D gene unclear. The CDR3 loop spans 12 amino acids. CDR1 and CDR2 from the germline V gene are SQVTM and ANQGSEA. V lost 7 bases and J 6 bases, leaving 12 bases between the germline ends. As DNA, the CDR3 is TGCAGCGGAGGGCTTCGCGATGAAAAACTGTTTTTT. The encoded protein is CSGGLRDEKLFF.

The V call is TRBV30, the J call TRBJ1-2, with D unresolved. Deletions cut 1 base from V and 4 bases from J, with 10 bases between. The CDR3 spans 13 residues. CDR1 and CDR2 (germline): GTSNPN, SVGIG (reference sequence). The CDR3 is CAWSEGGIYGYTF. The CDR3 DNA reads as TGTGCCTGGAGTGAAGGTGGGATCTATGGCTACACCTTC.

This clonotype was seen a few times. The chain links TRBV7-9 to TRBJ1-4; D is undetermined. V lost 1 base, J lost 4 bases, and 10 bases lay in between. This CDR3 spans 15 amino acids. CDR1 and CDR2 (germline): SEHNR, FQNEAQ (reference sequence). The CDR3 loop reads CASSLVPAFNEKLFF. The CDR3, as DNA: TGTGCCAGCAGCTTAGTCCCGGCCTTTAATGAAAAACTGTTTTTT.

The chain recombines TRBV6-2 or TRBV6-3 with TRBJ2-7, with 8 bases that match TRBD2. V lost 0 bases, J lost 1 base, and 11 bases stayed unmatched. This CDR3 region has 18 residues. The germline gives CDR1 MNHEY, CDR2 SVGEGT. CDR3 in DNA: TGTGCCAGCAGTTACTCGAAAGGGGCGGGAGGTGCTTCCTACGAGCAGTACTTC. Its translation: CASSYSKGAGGASYEQYF.

Comments on this clonotype: One junction end disagrees with the germline gene, perhaps due to a read error. This chain connects TRBV29-1 to TRBJ2-4, with TRBD2 as a possible D gene (6 bases). Per the germline V gene, CDR1 is SQVTM and CDR2 is ANQGSEA. The CDR3 has 13 residues. The CDR3 loop is CSVSGLAKNIRYF. CDR3 nucleotide sequence: TGCAGCGTAAGCGGGTTAGCCAAAAACATTCGGTACTTC.

This chain's CDR3 is CASSAGTANQETQYF. The DNA for the CDR3 is TGTGCCAGCAGCGCTGGGACAGCCAACCAAGAGACCCAGTACTTC. The J gene is TRBJ2-5, the V gene TRBV11-3, with TRBD1 matching 7 bases. CDR1 is SGHNT, CDR2 YENEEA, per germline. V trimming: 5 bases; J trimming: 0 bases; junction bases outside the gene matches: 6. The CDR3 runs to 15 residues. Together with reference TRBV11-3 and TRBJ2-5, the CDR3 gives the full variable domain: EAGVVQSPRYKIIEKKQPVAFWCNPISGHNTLYWYLQNLGQGPELLIRYENEEAVDDSQLPKDRFSAERLKGVDSTLKIQPAELGDSAVYLCASSAGTANQETQYFGPGTRLLVL.